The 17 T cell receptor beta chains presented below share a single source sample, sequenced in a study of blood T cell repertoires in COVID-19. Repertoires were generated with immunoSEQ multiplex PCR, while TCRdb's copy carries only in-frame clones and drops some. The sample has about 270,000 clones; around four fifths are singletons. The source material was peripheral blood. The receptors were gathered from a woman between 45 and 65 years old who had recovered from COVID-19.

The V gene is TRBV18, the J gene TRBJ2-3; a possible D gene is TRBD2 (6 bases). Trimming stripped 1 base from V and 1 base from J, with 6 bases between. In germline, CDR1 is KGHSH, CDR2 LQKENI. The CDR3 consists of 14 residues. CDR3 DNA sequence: TGTGCCAGCTCACCACGGGGGGGCACAGATACGCAGTATTTT. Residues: CASSPRGGTDTQYF.

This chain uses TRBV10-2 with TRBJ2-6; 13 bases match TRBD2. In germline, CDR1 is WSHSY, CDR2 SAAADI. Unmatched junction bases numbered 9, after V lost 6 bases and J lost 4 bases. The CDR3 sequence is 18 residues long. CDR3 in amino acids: CASSGGLAGPRGANVLTF. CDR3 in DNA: TGCGCCAGCAGCGGGGGACTAGCGGGGCCGAGGGGGGCCAACGTCCTGACTTTC.

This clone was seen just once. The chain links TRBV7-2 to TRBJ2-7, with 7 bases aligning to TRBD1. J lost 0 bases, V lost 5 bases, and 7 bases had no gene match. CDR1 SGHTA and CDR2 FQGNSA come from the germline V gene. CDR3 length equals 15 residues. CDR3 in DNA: TGTGCCAGCAGCCCGGGACAGCTGAGCTCCTACGAGCAGTACTTC. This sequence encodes CASSPGQLSSYEQYF.

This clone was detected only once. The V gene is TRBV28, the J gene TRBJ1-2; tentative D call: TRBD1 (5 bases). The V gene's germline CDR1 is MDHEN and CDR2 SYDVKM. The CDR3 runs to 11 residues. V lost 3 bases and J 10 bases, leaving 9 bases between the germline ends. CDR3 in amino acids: CASSLGGDYTF. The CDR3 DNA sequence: TGTGCCAGCAGTTTGGGAGGGGACTACACCTTC.

CDR3 residues: CASRLPGQGYEQYF. In DNA, the CDR3 is TGTGCCAGCAGGCTCCCGGGACAGGGTTATGAGCAGTACTTC. The genes are TRBV5-8 and TRBJ2-7, with 9 bases fitting TRBD1. The V gene's germline CDR1 is SGHTS and CDR2 YDEGEE. Trimming took 5 bases from V and 7 from J; bases not matched to a gene: 10. There are 14 residues in the CDR3.

The CDR3 loop reads CATSDLTESYNEQFF. The CDR3 region has the DNA TGTGCCACCAGTGATTTAACAGAATCCTACAATGAGCAGTTCTTC. This sequence joins TRBV24-1 and TRBJ2-1; D not certain. CDR3 length: 15 residues. The germline V gene encodes CDR1 KGHDR and CDR2 SFDVKD. V lost 1 base and J lost 1, with 7 bases in between.

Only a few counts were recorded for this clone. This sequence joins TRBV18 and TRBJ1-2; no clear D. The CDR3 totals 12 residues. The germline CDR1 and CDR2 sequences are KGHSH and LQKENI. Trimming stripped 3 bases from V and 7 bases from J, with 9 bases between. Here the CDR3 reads CASSPTSAGYTF. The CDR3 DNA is TGTGCCAGCTCACCGACCAGCGCTGGCTACACCTTC.

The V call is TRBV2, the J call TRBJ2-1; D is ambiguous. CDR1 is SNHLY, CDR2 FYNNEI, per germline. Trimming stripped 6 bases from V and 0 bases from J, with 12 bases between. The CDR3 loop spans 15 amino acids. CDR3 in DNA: TGTGCCAGCAGCGCTCTGGCTAGCTCCTACAATGAGCAGTTCTTC. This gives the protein CASSALASSYNEQFF.

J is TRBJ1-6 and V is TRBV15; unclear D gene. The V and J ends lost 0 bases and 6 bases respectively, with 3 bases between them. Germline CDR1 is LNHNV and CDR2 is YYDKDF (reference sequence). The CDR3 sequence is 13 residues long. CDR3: CATSRDLNSPLHF. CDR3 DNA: TGTGCCACCAGCAGAGATCTTAATTCACCCCTCCACTTT.

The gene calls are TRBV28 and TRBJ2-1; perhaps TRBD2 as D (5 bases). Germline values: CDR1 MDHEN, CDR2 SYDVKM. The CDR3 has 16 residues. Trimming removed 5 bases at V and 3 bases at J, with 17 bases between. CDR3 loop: CASSRAVTTIYNEQFF. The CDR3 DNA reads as TGTGCCAGCAGTCGGGCGGTGACTACCATCTACAATGAGCAGTTCTTC. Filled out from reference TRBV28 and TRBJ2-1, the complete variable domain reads DVKVTQSSRYLVKRTGEKVFLECVQDMDHENMFWYRQDPGLGLRLIYFSYDVKMKEKGDIPEGYSVSREKKERFSLILESASTNQTSMYLCASSRAVTTIYNEQFFGPGTRLTVL.

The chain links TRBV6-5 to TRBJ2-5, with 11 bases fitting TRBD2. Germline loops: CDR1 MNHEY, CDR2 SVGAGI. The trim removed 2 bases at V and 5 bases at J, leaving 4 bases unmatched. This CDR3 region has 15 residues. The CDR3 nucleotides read TGTGCCAGCAGTTACGCCGCTAGCGGGAGGGAGACCCAGTACTTC. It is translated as CASSYAASGRETQYF.

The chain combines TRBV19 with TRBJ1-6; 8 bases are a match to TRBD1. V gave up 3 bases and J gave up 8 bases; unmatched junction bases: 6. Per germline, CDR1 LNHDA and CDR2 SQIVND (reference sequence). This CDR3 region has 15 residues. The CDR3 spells CASSMTGEGYSPLHF. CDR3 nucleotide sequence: TGTGCCAGTAGTATGACAGGGGAAGGTTATTCACCCCTCCACTTT.

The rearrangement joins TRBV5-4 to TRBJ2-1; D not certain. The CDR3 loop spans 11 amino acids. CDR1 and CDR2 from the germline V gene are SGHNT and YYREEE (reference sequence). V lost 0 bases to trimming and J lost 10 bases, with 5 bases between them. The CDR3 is CASSLVEEQFF. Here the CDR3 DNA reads TGTGCCAGCAGCTTGGTAGAGGAGCAGTTCTTC. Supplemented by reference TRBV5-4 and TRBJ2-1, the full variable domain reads ETGVTQSPTHLIKTRGQQVTLRCSSQSGHNTVSWYQQALGQGPQFIFQYYREEENGRGNFPPRFSGLQFPNYSSELNVNALELDDSALYLCASSLVEEQFFGPGTRLTVL.

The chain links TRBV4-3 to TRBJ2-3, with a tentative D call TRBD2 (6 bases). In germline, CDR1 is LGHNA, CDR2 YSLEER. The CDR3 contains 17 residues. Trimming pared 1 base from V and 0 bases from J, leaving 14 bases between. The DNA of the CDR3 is TGCGCCAGCAGCCAAGCCCGGATTAGCGGTAGCACAGATACGCAGTATTTT. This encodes CASSQARISGSTDTQYF.

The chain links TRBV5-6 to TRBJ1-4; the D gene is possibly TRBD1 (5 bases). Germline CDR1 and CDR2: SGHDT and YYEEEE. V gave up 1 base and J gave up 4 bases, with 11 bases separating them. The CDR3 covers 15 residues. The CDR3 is CASSLKHRRNEKLFF. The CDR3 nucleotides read TGTGCCAGCAGCTTGAAGCACAGGCGTAATGAAAAACTGTTTTTT.

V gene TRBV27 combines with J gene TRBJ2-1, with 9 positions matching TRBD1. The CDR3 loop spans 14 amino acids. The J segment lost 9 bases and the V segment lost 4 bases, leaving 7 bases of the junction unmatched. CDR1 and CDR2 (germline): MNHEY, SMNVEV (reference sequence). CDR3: CASSSAQGAGEQFF. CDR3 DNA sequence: TGTGCCAGCAGTTCAGCACAGGGGGCGGGTGAGCAGTTCTTC.

CDR3 coding DNA: TGTGCCAGTAGAGATTGGGCTGGGCAGCCCCAGCATTTT. The encoded protein is CASRDWAGQPQHF. The chain couples TRBV19 to TRBJ1-5; the D is unclear. Trimming stripped 6 bases from V and 7 bases from J, with 13 bases between. This CDR3 region has 13 residues. Germline assignment: CDR1 LNHDA and CDR2 SQIVND (reference sequence).